This TCR beta chain was captured by sequencing in a study of radiotherapy plus CTLA-4 blockade in lung cancer. Study information: Patients showed objective responses in roughly 19% of cases and disease control in roughly 30%.

It was focal radiation plus CTLA-4 blockade with ipilimumab that patients with chemo-refractory metastatic non-small-cell lung cancer received. Here immunoSEQ multiplex PCR was the method, and the copy in TCRdb shows in-frame clones only, minus some. The data show 120,000 or so clones, 90% seen once. CDR3 length: 14 residues. Trimming shortened V by 0 bases and J by 1 base, and 7 bases separated the two germline ends. The germline V gene encodes CDR1 SGHNT and CDR2 YYREEE (reference sequence). As to this clone: Its antigen is currently unknown.

Study-level findings and limits: Strongest reported response predictors: early blood clone changes and post-radiation interferon-beta.

The receptor's source is a human donor with non-small cell lung cancer that progressed on radiotherapy plus ipilimumab. The chain employs TRBV5-4 and TRBJ1-1, with D perhaps TRBD1 (5 bases). This material consisted of peripheral blood, taken from a patient treated with radiotherapy plus ipilimumab. The CDR3 region is CASSLVRGNTEAFF. The DNA of the CDR3 is TGTGCCAGCAGCTTGGTGAGGGGGAACACTGAAGCTTTCTTT. Complete variable domain (other parts from reference TRBV5-4 and TRBJ1-1): ETGVTQSPTHLIKTRGQQVTLRCSSQSGHNTVSWYQQALGQGPQFIFQYYREEENGRGNFPPRFSGLQFPNYSSELNVNALELDDSALYLCASSLVRGNTEAFFGQGTRLTVV.